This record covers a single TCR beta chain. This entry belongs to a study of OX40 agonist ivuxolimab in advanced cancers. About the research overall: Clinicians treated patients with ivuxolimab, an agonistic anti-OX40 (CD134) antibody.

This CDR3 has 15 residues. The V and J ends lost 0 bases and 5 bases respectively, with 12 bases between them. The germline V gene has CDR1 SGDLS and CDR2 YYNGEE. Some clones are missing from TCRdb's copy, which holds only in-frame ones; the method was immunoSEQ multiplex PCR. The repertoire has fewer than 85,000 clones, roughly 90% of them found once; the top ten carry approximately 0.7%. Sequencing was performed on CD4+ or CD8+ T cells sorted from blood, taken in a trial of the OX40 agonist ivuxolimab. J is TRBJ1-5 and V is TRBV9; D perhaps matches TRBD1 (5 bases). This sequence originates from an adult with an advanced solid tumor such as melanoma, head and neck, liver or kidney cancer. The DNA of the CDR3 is TGTGCCAGCAGCGTAGGGTCGGGACGAGATCAGCCCCAGCATTTT. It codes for CASSVGSGRDQPQHF.